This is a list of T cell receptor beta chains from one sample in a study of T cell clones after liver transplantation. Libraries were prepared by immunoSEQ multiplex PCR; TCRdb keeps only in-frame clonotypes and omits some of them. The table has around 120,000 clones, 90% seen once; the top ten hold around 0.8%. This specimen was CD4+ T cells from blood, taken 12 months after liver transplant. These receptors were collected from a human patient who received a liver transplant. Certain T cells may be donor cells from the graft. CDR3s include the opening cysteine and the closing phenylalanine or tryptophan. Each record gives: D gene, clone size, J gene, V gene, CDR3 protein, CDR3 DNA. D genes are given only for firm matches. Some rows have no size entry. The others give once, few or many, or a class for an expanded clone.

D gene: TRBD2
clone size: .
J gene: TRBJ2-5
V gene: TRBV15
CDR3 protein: CATRVGGGRVGETQYF
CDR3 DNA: TGTGCCACCAGGGTCGGGGGCGGGAGGGTCGGAGAGACCCAGTACTTC

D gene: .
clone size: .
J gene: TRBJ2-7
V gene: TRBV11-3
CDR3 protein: CASSVAPSSYEQYF
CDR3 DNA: TGTGCCAGCAGTGTAGCGCCTAGCTCCTACGAGCAGTACTTC

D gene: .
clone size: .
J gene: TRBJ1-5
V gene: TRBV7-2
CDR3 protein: CASSLNGYDQPQHF
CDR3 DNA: TGTGCCAGCAGCTTGAACGGGTATGATCAGCCCCAGCATTTT

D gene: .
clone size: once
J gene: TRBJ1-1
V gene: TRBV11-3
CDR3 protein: CASSLKRAFGSEAFF
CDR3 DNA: TGTGCCAGCAGCTTGAAAAGGGCATTCGGGTCTGAAGCTTTCTTT

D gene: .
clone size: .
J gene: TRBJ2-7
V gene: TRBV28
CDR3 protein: CASSPQFGRDYEQYF
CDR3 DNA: TGTGCCAGCAGTCCCCAGTTCGGCAGGGACTACGAGCAGTACTTC

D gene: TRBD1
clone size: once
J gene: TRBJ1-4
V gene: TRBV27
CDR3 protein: CASSLNGTVNEKLFF
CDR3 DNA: TGTGCCAGCAGTTTGAACGGGACAGTGAATGAAAAACTGTTTTTT

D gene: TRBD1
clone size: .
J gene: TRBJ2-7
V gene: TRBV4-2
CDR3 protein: CASSQTGTGAYEQYF
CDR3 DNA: TGTGCCAGCAGCCAAACCGGGACAGGGGCCTACGAGCAGTACTTC

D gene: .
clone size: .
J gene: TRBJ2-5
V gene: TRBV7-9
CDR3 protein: CASSLREGARETQYF
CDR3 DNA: TGTGCCAGCAGCTTAAGGGAGGGGGCAAGGGAGACCCAGTACTTC

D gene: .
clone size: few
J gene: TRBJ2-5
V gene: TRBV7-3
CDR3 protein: CASSLRGAPIETQYF
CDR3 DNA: TGTGCCAGCAGCTTAAGGGGGGCCCCAATCGAGACCCAGTACTTC

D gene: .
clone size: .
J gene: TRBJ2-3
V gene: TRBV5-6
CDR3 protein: CASSSDPGTIPPPDTQYF
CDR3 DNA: TGTGCCAGCTCCTCAGATCCGGGGACAATCCCTCCCCCAGATACGCAGTATTTT

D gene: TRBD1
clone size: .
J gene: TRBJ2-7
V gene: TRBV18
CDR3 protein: CASSLEGDRGIYEQYF
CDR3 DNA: TGTGCCAGCTCGCTGGAGGGGGACAGGGGGATCTACGAGCAGTACTTC

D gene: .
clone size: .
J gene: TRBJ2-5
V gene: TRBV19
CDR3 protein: CASSIIGSHQETQYF
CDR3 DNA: TGTGCCAGTAGTATAATCGGGAGCCACCAAGAGACCCAGTACTTC

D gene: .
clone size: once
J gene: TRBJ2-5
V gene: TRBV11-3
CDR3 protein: CASSFGPKETQYF
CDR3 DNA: TGTGCCAGCAGCTTCGGACCCAAAGAGACCCAGTACTTC

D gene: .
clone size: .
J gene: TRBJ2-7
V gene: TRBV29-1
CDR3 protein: CNPTSSYEQYF
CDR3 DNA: TGCAACCCCACCAGCTCCTACGAGCAGTACTTC

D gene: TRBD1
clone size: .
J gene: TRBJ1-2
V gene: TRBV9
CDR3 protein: CASSARTGVYRGYTF
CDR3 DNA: TGTGCCAGCAGCGCTAGGACAGGGGTCTATCGAGGCTACACCTTC

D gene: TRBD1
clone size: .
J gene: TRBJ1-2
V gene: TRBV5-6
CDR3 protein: CASSTSGQGEKDGYTF
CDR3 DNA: TGTGCCAGCAGCACCTCCGGACAGGGGGAGAAGGATGGCTACACCTTC

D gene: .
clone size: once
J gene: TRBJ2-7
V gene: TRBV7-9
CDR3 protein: CASRRQGTIVEQYF
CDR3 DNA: TGTGCCAGCAGGCGTCAGGGAACGATAGTCGAGCAGTACTTC

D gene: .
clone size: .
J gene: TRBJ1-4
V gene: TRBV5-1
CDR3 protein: CASSLSAANEKLFF
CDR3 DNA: TGCGCCAGCAGCTTGTCGGCAGCTAATGAAAAACTGTTTTTT

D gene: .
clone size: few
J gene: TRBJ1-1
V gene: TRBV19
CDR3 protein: CASIDTNPGGRRTEAFF
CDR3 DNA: TGTGCCAGTATCGACACAAACCCCGGGGGGCGCCGAACTGAAGCTTTCTTT

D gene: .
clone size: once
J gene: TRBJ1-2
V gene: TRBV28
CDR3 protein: CASSAEYGYTF
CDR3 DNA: TGTGCCAGCAGTGCCGAATATGGCTACACCTTC

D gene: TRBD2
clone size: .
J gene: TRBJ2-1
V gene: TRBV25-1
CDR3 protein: CASSESQLAGTYNEQFF
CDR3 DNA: TGTGCCAGCAGTGAATCCCAACTAGCGGGAACCTACAATGAGCAGTTCTTC

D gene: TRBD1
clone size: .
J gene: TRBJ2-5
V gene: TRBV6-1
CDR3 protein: CASSATGTGVETQYF
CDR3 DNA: TGTGCCAGCAGTGCAACCGGGACAGGGGTTGAGACCCAGTACTTC

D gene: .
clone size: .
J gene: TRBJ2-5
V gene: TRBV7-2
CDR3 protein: CASSSPGPLGTQYF
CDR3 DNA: TGTGCCAGCAGCTCACCGGGACCGTTGGGGACCCAGTACTTC

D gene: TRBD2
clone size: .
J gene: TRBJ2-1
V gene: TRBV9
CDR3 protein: CASSVRLAGEQFF
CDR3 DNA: TGTGCCAGCAGCGTGAGGCTAGCGGGTGAGCAGTTCTTC

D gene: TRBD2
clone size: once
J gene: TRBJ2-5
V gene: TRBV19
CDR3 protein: CASSLGRQETQYF
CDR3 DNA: TGTGCCAGTAGCCTCGGGAGGCAAGAGACCCAGTACTTC

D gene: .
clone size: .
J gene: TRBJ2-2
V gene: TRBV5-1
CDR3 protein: CASSLIPGTGELFF
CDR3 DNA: TGCGCCAGCAGCTTGATACCAGGGACCGGGGAGCTGTTTTTT

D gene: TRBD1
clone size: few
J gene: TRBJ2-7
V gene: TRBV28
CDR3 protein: CASSLTGGKAYEQYF
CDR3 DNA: TGTGCCAGCAGTTTGACAGGGGGTAAGGCATACGAGCAGTACTTC

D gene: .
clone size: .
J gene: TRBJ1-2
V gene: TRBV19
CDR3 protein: CASSIATDNYGYTF
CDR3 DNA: TGTGCCAGTAGTATAGCCACTGATAACTATGGCTACACCTTC

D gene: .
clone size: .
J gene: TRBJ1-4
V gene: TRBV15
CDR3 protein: CATSRDQSTNEKLFF
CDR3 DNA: TGTGCCACCAGCAGGGACCAATCAACTAATGAAAAACTGTTTTTT

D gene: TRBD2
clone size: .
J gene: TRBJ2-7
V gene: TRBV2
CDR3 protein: CASSFGRAGEQYF
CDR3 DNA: TGTGCCAGCAGTTTCGGGAGGGCCGGAGAGCAGTACTTC

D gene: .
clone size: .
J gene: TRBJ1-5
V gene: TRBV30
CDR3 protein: CAWSPIGTFSNQPQHF
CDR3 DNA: TGTGCCTGGAGTCCTATAGGGACCTTTAGCAATCAGCCCCAGCATTTT

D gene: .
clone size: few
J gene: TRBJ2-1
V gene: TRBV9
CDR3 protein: CASSVAGAGYNEQFF
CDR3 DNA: TGTGCCAGCAGCGTAGCAGGCGCGGGATACAATGAGCAGTTCTTC

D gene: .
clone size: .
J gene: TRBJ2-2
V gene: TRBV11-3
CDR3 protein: CASSLGDQGGTGELFF
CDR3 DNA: TGTGCCAGCAGCTTAGGGGACCAGGGCGGCACCGGGGAGCTGTTTTTT

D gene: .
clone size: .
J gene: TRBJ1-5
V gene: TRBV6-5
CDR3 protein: CASSYSSGGNQPQHF
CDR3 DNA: TGTGCCAGCAGTTACTCGTCTGGGGGGAATCAGCCCCAGCATTTT

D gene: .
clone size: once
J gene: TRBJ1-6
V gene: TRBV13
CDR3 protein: CASSLGPGLDNSPLHF
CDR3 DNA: TGTGCCAGCAGCTTAGGCCCAGGGCTAGATAATTCACCCCTCCACTTT

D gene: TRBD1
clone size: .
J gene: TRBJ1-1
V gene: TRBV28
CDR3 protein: CASSSTGGATEAFF
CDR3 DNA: TGTGCCAGCAGCAGTACAGGGGGCGCGACTGAAGCTTTCTTT

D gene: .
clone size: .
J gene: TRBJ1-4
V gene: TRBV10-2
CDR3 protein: CASKIGVYEKLFF
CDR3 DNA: TGCGCCAGCAAGATAGGGGTTTATGAAAAACTGTTTTTT

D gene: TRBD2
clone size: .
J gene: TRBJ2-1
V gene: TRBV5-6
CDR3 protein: CASSSLAGQEQFF
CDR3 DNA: TGTGCCAGCAGCTCACTAGCGGGACAGGAGCAGTTCTTC

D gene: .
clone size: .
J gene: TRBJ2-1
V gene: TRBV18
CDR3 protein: CASSLGQGDEQFF
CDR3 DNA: TGTGCCAGCTCACTCGGGCAGGGCGATGAGCAGTTCTTC

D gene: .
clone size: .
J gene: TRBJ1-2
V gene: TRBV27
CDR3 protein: CASSLSMLGGYTF
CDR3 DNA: TGTGCCAGCAGTTTATCGATGTTGGGGGGCTACACCTTC

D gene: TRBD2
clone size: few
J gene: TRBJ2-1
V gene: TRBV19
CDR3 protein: CASTNHWTSGSYEQFF
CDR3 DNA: TGTGCCAGTACCAACCACTGGACTAGCGGGAGCTATGAGCAGTTCTTC

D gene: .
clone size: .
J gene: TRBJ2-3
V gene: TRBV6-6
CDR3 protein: CASSSTANTQYF
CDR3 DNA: TGTGCCAGCAGTTCGACAGCGAATACGCAGTATTTT

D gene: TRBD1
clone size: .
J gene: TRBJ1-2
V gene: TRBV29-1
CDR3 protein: CSVRQGGNYGYTF
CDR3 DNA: TGCAGCGTGAGACAGGGTGGTAACTATGGCTACACCTTC

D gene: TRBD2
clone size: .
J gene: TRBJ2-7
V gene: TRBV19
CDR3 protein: CASSNGGSGYTYEQYF
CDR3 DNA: TGTGCCAGTAGTAATGGGGGTAGCGGGTATACCTACGAGCAGTACTTC

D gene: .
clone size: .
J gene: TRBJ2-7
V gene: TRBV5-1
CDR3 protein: CASSFWGAREQYF
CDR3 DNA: TGCGCCAGCAGCTTCTGGGGGGCCCGTGAGCAGTACTTC

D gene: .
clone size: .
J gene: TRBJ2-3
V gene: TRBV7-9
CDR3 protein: CASSFGAQRDF
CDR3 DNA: TGTGCCAGCAGCTTTGGGGCCCAGCGAGATTTT

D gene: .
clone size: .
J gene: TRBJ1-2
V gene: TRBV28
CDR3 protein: CASTANLWENYGYTF
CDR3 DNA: TGTGCCAGCACCGCCAACCTGTGGGAAAACTATGGCTACACCTTC

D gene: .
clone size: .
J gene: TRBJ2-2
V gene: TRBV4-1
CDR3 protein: CASSQEGLTRELFF
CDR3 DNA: TGCGCCAGCAGCCAAGAAGGGCTTACCAGGGAGCTGTTTTTT

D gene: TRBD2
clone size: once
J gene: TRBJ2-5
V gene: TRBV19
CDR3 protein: CASSRTSGRKETQYF
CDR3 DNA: TGTGCCAGTAGTCGGACTAGCGGGAGGAAAGAGACCCAGTACTTC

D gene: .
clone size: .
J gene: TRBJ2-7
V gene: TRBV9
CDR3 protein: CASSATGFYEQYF
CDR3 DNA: TGTGCCAGCAGCGCTACAGGGTTCTACGAGCAGTACTTC

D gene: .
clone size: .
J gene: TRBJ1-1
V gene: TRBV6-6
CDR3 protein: CASTGGLLGAEAFF
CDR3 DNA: TGTGCCAGCACGGGGGGCTTATTGGGGGCTGAAGCTTTCTTT

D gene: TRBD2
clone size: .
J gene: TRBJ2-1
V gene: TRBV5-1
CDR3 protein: CASSLAGGAMGEQFF
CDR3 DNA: TGCGCCAGCAGTTTAGCGGGAGGTGCTATGGGTGAGCAGTTCTTC

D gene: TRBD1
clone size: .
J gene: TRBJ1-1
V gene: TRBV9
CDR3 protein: CASSPDRGDTEAFF
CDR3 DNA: TGTGCCAGCAGCCCGGACAGGGGTGACACTGAAGCTTTCTTT

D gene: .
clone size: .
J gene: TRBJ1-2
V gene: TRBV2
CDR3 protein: CASSERRGGNYGYTF
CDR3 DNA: TGTGCCAGCAGTGAGCGTCGGGGGGGCAACTATGGCTACACCTTC

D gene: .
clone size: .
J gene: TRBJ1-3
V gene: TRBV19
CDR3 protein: CASRVPTGSDTIYF
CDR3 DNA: TGTGCCAGTAGGGTACCGACAGGTTCGGACACCATATATTTT

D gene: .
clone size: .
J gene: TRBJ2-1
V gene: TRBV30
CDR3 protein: CAWSEVRVEQFF
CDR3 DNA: TGTGCCTGGAGTGAGGTCCGGGTTGAGCAGTTCTTC